The 5 T cell receptor beta chains listed next were all sequenced from one sample in a study of Ad26.COV2.S vaccination and SARS-CoV-2 variants. TCRdb's table, derived via immunoSEQ multiplex PCR, lists solely in-frame clones and lacks some. The data show more than 300,000 clones, 86% seen once. Treatment meaning: 15 to 20 received Ad26.COV2.S at low or high dose, single or two shots; several received placebo; per-sample allocation not given. Collection of samples fell on day 63 after the first vaccine or placebo injection. Source: peripheral blood, taken in a trial of Ad26.COV2.S vaccine versus placebo. Receptor source: a person aged 18-60 years who received the Ad26.COV2.S COVID-19 vaccine or a placebo.

This chain links TRBV5-4 with TRBJ2-6; unclear D gene. The CDR3 is 15 amino acids. Germline-derived CDR1 and CDR2 are SGHNT and YYREEE (reference sequence). Trimming took off 0 bases at V and 1 base at J, with 5 bases between the two ends. Here the CDR3 DNA reads TGTGCCAGCAGCTTGGTAGGATCTGGGGCCAACGTCCTGACTTTC. It yields the protein CASSLVGSGANVLTF.

This sequence joins TRBV27 and TRBJ1-1, with 10 nucleotides matching TRBD1. Germline V gene data show CDR1 as MNHEY and CDR2 as SMNVEV (reference sequence). V lost 1 base to trimming and J lost 10 bases; unmatched junction nucleotides: 6. The CDR3 totals 14 residues. CDR3 DNA sequence: TGTGCCAGCAGTTTATGGAGACAGGGGGCGCGAGCTTTCTTT. Encoded protein: CASSLWRQGARAFF.

The CDR3 protein is CASTIDFSQPQHF. In DNA form, the CDR3 reads TGTGCCAGCACCATTGACTTCTCTCAGCCCCAGCATTTT. The rearrangement joins TRBV12-3 or TRBV12-4 to TRBJ1-5; D gene ambiguous. Between the trimmed V and J ends, which lost 7 bases and 6 bases, there was a span of 13 bases. The CDR3 extends over 13 amino acids.

The chain links TRBV5-8 to TRBJ2-1; D not certain. Looked up from germline, CDR1 is SGHTS and CDR2 is YDEGEE. This CDR3 has 15 residues. V lost 0 bases and J 4 bases, leaving 11 bases between the germline ends. DNA for the CDR3: TGTGCCAGCAGCTTGGGACGGTCTCAGTACAATGAGCAGTTCTTC. Translating it yields CASSLGRSQYNEQFF.

The rearrangement links TRBV3-1 (or the pseudogene TRBV3-2) to TRBJ1-2; D perhaps matches TRBD1 (6 bases). Trimming took off 4 bases at V and 0 bases at J, with 15 bases between the two ends. The CDR3 totals 16 residues. Germline V lookup: CDR1 LGHDT, CDR2 YNNKEL (reference sequence). The CDR3 here is CASSPEDSVANYGYTF. In DNA, the CDR3 is TGTGCCAGCAGCCCTGAGGACAGTGTCGCTAACTATGGCTACACCTTC.